The 8 T cell receptor beta chains below come from one sample, sequenced in a study of vaccination and CD4 T cells after COVID-19. These receptors' antigens are unknown. Treatment described: roughly 10-day PBMC culture with coronavirus spike peptide pools or control peptides (ViraFEST assay). Scientists ran DNA taken from cultured CD4+ T cells through the Oncomine TCR Beta short-read assay for sequencing. MiXCR was run by TCRdb on the PCR reads, yielding one entry per CDR3 protein. The repertoire consists of fewer than 13,000 distinct CDR3 sequences, with less than 40% occurring once and the leading ten covering 7.5% to 9.5%. The sequenced sample was CD4+ T cells from blood, cultured in vitro. The origin of the receptors is a human donor who had recovered from COVID-19.

The chain combines TRBV2 with TRBJ1-2, with 9 positions matching TRBD1. The CDR3 runs to 14 residues. From germline, CDR1 is SNHLY and CDR2 FYNNEI. The V segment lost 6 bases and the J segment 8 bases; nucleotides outside the gene matches: 10. This CDR3 is CASSPGTGFGGYTF. The CDR3 nucleotides are TGTGCCAGCAGCCCCGGGACAGGGTTTGGCGGCTACACCTTC. Using reference TRBV2 and TRBJ1-2 for the parts outside the CDR3, the full variable domain is EPEVTQTPSHQVTQMGQEVILRCVPISNHLYFYWYRQILGQKVEFLVSFYNNEISEKSEIFDDQFSVERPDGSNFTLKIRSTKLEDSAMYFCASSPGTGFGGYTFGSGTRLTVV.

The sample holds a few counts of this clonotype. The chain has TRBV4-2 and TRBJ1-2; no reliable D call. The CDR3 loop spans 15 amino acids. CDR1 and CDR2 from the germline V gene are LGHNA and YNFKEQ. Trimming pared 3 bases from V and 1 base from J, leaving 12 bases between. Here the CDR3 reads CASSQTPSDNYGYTF. In DNA, the CDR3 is TGTGCCAGCAGCCAGACTCCCTCTGATAACTATGGCTACACCTTC.

This clonotype appeared once. The CDR3 is CAVSRGQLYEQYF. The CDR3 coding sequence is TGTGCCGTCAGCCGGGGACAGCTCTACGAGCAGTACTTC. The rearrangement joins TRBV19 to TRBJ2-7, with TRBD1 matching over 7 bases. Germline V gene lookup returns CDR1 LNHDA and CDR2 SQIVND (reference sequence). The CDR3 runs to 13 residues. Losses at the gene ends were 11 bases for V and 3 bases for J; bases not matched to a gene: 10.

V usage is TRBV18 and J usage is TRBJ1-1; D ambiguous. This CDR3 contains 13 residues. Germline CDR1 KGHSH, CDR2 LQKENI. V was clipped by 2 bases and J by 1 base, with 5 bases between them. The CDR3 loop is CASSPGRNTEAFF. The CDR3 region has the DNA TGTGCCAGCTCACCAGGACGGAACACTGAAGCTTTCTTT.

This clonotype showed up just a few times. The CDR3 bases are TGTGCCAGCAGTGAACGACAGCGTAATCAGCCCCAGCATTTT. Its protein is CASSERQRNQPQHF. V gene TRBV2 combines with J gene TRBJ1-5, with a tentative D call TRBD1 (5 bases). The ends were cut back, 2 bases at V and 4 bases at J, with 9 bases in the middle. From germline, CDR1 is SNHLY and CDR2 FYNNEI. CDR3 size: 14 residues.

The chain employs TRBV6-5 and TRBJ2-2; TRBD2 aligns across 7 bases. The CDR3 loop spans 16 amino acids. The junction had 8 bases not matched to a gene; V was cut back by 2 bases and J by 5 bases. Per germline, CDR1 MNHEY and CDR2 SVGAGI. This CDR3 is CASSYRPVGGTGELFF. The CDR3 DNA sequence: TGTGCCAGCAGTTACAGGCCCGTCGGGGGGACCGGGGAGCTGTTTTTT.

This clonotype was observed a few times. The chain combines TRBV15 with TRBJ1-1; 9 bases are a match to TRBD1. The germline V gene has CDR1 LNHNV and CDR2 YYDKDF (reference sequence). The CDR3 extends over 17 amino acids. The junction had 11 bases not matched to a gene; V was cut back by 0 bases and J by 6 bases. CDR3 coding DNA: TGTGCCACCAGCAGAGATTTAACGCTGGACAGGGGAGCTGAAGCTTTCTTT. It codes for CATSRDLTLDRGAEAFF.

This clonotype showed up just a few times. The chain has TRBV20-1 and TRBJ2-3; 7 bases align to TRBD1. Germline values: CDR1 DFQATT, CDR2 SNEGSKA (reference sequence). The CDR3 loop spans 15 amino acids. The CDR3 reads CSLRLPGQTRYTQYF. CDR3 nucleotides: TGCAGCCTTAGATTGCCGGGACAGACACGGTATACGCAGTATTTT.